The 5 T cell receptor beta chains listed next were all sequenced from one sample in a study of cytomegalovirus exposure and HLA in healthy donors listed by TCRdb under 2017. The library was produced with the immunoSEQ multiplex PCR assay. The multiplex PCR relied on a mix of 60 forward primers for TCR Vbeta segments and 13 reverse primers for TCR Jbeta segments. TCRdb carries this immuneACCESS record with in-frame sequences only. Its versions omit some clonotypes, under half of them owing to an unresolved V gene in the studies checked, with the rest unexplained. This sample comprises 100,000 or so clones, roughly 85% of them detected only once. Jointly, the top ten make up 3.5% to 5% of the sample. What was sequenced was PBMCs. These receptors were taken from a man aged 30 to 45 in good health and CMV-seronegative.

The chain recombines TRBV20-1 with TRBJ2-7; D perhaps matches TRBD2 (6 bases). The CDR3 loop spans 11 amino acids. Germline V gives CDR1 DFQATT, CDR2 SNEGSKA (reference sequence). V was trimmed by 3 bases and J by 6 bases, leaving 9 bases between them. CDR3 nucleotides: TGCAGTGCTAGGGGGGGATCCGAGCAGTACTTC. This translates into CSARGGSEQYF.

The chain recombines TRBV7-9 with TRBJ2-1; 13 bases map to TRBD2. J lost 4 bases, V lost 5 bases, and 5 bases had no gene match. This CDR3 region has 16 residues. Germline loops: CDR1 SEHNR, CDR2 FQNEAQ (reference sequence). Written as DNA, the CDR3 is TGTGCCAGCAGCCTCCGGACTAGCGGGAGATACAATGAGCAGTTCTTC. Translated, it gives CASSLRTSGRYNEQFF.

This chain links TRBV2 with TRBJ2-1; TRBD2 matches 14 bases. The V gene's germline CDR1 is SNHLY and CDR2 FYNNEI. The CDR3 spans 15 residues. V shed 8 bases and J 7 bases; nucleotides not matched to a gene: 7. CDR3 bases: TGTGCCAGCGGATACCGGACTAGCGGGAGGAATGAGCAGTTCTTC. This encodes CASGYRTSGRNEQFF. The whole variable domain, filled in from reference TRBV2 and TRBJ2-1, reads EPEVTQTPSHQVTQMGQEVILRCVPISNHLYFYWYRQILGQKVEFLVSFYNNEISEKSEIFDDQFSVERPDGSNFTLKIRSTKLEDSAMYFCASGYRTSGRNEQFFGPGTRLTVL.

The rearrangement links TRBV2 to TRBJ2-1; 9 bases fit TRBD2. V was pared by 6 bases and J by 0 bases, with 6 bases of the junction left unmatched. CDR3 size: 16 residues. CDR1 is SNHLY and CDR2 is FYNNEI in the germline V gene. CDR3 protein: CASRLAGLRSYNEQFF. Here the CDR3 DNA reads TGTGCCAGCAGACTAGCGGGTCTTCGCTCCTACAATGAGCAGTTCTTC.

This clone was counted only a few times. The chain has TRBV6-1 and TRBJ2-5; 7 positions agree with TRBD1. The J segment lost 4 bases and the V segment lost 5 bases, leaving 7 bases of the junction unmatched. The CDR3 is 14 residues long. From germline, CDR1 is MNHNS and CDR2 SASEGT. The DNA for the CDR3 is TGTGCCAGCAGTACCGACAGGGTGGTAGAGACCCAGTACTTC. Amino acid sequence: CASSTDRVVETQYF.